This T cell receptor beta chain was retrieved from a study of T cell repertoires in cytomegalovirus infection. Background on the study: Public signatures in TCR beta pointed to CMV infection and matching HLA type.

This clonotype has more than one count but fewer than ten. Its matching antigen is unknown. Via MiXCR, TCRdb re-called the reads, giving one row per CDR3 protein. The sample yields 400,000 or so distinct CDR3 sequences, 15% to 20% seen once. Study-level results: Clonotypes of TCR beta that were HLA-C-restricted and CMV-specific dominated the ex vivo response. CMV carriers with the relevant HLA were identified by cumulative public TCR beta family frequency.

Germline CDR1 LGHDT, CDR2 YNNKEL (reference sequence). Trimming removed 2 bases from V and 3 bases from J, with 5 bases in between. CDR3 length: 14 amino acids. The receptor's source is a human donor in good health (CMV status not recorded). Some clones in this sample may be carry-over from other donors' samples. Sequenced input: PBMCs. This chain connects TRBV3-1 to TRBJ1-6; no clear D. CDR3 coding DNA: TGTGCCAGCAGCCAACGGGACTATAATTCACCCCTCCACTTT. It codes for CASSQRDYNSPLHF. The entire variable domain, with the rest obtained from reference TRBV3-1 and TRBJ1-6, is as follows: DTAVSQTPKYLVTQMGNDKSIKCEQNLGHDTMYWYKQDSKKFLKIMFSYNNKELIINETVPNRFSPKSPDKAHLNLHINSLELGDSAVYFCASSQRDYNSPLHFGNGTRLTVT.